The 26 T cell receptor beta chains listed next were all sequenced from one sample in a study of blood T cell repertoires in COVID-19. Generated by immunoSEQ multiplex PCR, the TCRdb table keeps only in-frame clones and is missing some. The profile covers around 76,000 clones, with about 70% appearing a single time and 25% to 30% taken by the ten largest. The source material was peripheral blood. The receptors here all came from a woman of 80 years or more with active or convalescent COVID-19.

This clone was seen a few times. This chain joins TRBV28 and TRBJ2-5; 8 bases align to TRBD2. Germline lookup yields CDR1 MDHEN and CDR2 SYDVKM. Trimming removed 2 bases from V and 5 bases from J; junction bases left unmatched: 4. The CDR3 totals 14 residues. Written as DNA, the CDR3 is TGTGCCAGCAGTTTAGCGGGGGGTACGGAGACCCAGTACTTC. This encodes CASSLAGGTETQYF. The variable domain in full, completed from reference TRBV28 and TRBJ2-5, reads DVKVTQSSRYLVKRTGEKVFLECVQDMDHENMFWYRQDPGLGLRLIYFSYDVKMKEKGDIPEGYSVSREKKERFSLILESASTNQTSMYLCASSLAGGTETQYFGPGTRLLVL.

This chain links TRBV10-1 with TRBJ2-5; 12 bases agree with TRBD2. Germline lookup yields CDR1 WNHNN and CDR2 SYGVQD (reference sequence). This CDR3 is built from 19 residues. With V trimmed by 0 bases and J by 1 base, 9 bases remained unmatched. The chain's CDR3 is CASSESRALAGGLQETQYF. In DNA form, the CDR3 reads TGCGCCAGCAGTGAGTCCCGAGCCCTAGCGGGGGGGCTCCAAGAGACCCAGTACTTC.

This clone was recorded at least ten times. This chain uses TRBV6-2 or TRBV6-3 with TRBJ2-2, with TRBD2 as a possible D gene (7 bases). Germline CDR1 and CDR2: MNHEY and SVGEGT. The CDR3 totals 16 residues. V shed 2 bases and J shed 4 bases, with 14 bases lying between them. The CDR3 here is CASSYPTGRGTGELFF. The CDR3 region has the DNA TGTGCCAGCAGTTACCCAACAGGGAGGGGCACCGGGGAGCTGTTTTTT.

CDR3 loop: CASSGASEQFF. In DNA form, the CDR3 reads TGTGCCAGCAGCGGGGCTAGTGAGCAGTTCTTC. This rearrangement joins TRBV14 to TRBJ2-1, with D tentatively TRBD1 (5 bases). The CDR3 is 11 amino acids. Trimming cost V 5 bases and J 9 bases, with 8 bases left between them. The germline gives CDR1 SGHDN, CDR2 FVKESK.

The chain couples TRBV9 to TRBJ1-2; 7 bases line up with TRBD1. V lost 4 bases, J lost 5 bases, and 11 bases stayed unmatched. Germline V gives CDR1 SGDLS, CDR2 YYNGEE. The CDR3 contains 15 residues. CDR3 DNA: TGTGCCAGCAGCCCCACCGGGACAGAGGTATATGGCTACACCTTC. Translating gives CASSPTGTEVYGYTF.

CDR3 in amino acids: CSASALAGGSKQFF. Here the CDR3 DNA reads TGCAGTGCTAGTGCACTAGCGGGGGGAAGCAAGCAGTTCTTC. The J gene is TRBJ2-1, the V gene TRBV20-1, with 12 nucleotides matching TRBD2. The CDR3 is made up of 14 amino acids. CDR1 and CDR2 from the germline V gene are DFQATT and SNEGSKA (reference sequence). The J segment lost 11 bases and the V segment lost 3 bases, leaving 8 bases of the junction unmatched.

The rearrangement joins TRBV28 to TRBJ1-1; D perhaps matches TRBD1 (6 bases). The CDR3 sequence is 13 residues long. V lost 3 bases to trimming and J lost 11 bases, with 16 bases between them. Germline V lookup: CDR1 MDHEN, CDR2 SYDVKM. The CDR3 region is CASSFEDRRRAFF. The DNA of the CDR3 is TGTGCCAGCAGTTTTGAGGACAGACGGCGCGCTTTCTTT.

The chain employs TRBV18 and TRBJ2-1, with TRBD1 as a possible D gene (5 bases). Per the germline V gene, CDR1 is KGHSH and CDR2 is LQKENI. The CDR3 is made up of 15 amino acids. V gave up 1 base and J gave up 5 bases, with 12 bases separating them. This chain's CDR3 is CASSPRQGADNEQFF. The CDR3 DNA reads TGTGCCAGCTCACCACGTCAAGGGGCGGACAATGAGCAGTTCTTC.

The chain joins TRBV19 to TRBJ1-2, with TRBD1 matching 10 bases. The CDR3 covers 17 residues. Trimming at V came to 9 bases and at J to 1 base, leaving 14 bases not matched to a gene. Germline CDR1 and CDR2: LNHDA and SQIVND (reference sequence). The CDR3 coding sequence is TGTGCCAGCAGAAAGTCGACAGGGGGCTCGTATAACTATGGCTACACCTTC. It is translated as CASRKSTGGSYNYGYTF. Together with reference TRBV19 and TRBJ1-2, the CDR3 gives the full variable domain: DGGITQSPKYLFRKEGQNVTLSCEQNLNHDAMYWYRQDPGQGLRLIYYSQIVNDFQKGDIAEGYSVSREKKESFPLTVTSAQKNPTAFYLCASRKSTGGSYNYGYTFGSGTRLTVV.

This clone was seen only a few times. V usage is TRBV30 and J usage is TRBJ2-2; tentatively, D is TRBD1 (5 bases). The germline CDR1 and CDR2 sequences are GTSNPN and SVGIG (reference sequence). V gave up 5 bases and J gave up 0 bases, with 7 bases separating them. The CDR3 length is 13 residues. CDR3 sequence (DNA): TGTGCCTGGGACAGCTCGAACACCGGGGAGCTGTTTTTT. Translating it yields CAWDSSNTGELFF. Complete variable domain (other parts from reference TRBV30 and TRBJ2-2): SQTIHQWPATLVQPVGSPLSLECTVEGTSNPNLYWYRQAAGRGLQLLFYSVGIGQISSEVPQNLSASRPQDRQFILSSKKLLLSDSGFYLCAWDSSNTGELFFGEGSRLTVL.

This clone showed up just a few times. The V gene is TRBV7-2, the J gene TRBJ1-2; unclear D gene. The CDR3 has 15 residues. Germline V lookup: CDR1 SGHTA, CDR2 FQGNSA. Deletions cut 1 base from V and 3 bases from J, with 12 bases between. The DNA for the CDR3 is TGTGCCAGCAGCTTAGGGGTCACGCTAGACTATGGCTACACCTTC. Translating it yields CASSLGVTLDYGYTF. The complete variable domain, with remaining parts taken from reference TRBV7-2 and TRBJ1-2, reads GAGVSQSPSNKVTEKGKDVELRCDPISGHTALYWYRQSLGQGLEFLIYFQGNSAPDKSGLPSDRFSAERTGGSVSTLTIQRTQQEDSAVYLCASSLGVTLDYGYTFGSGTRLTVV.

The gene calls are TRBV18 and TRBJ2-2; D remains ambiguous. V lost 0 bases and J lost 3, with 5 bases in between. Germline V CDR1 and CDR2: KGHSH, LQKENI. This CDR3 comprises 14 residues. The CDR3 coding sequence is TGTGCCAGCTCACCACCCAGTTACACCGGGGAGCTGTTTTTT. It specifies CASSPPSYTGELFF.

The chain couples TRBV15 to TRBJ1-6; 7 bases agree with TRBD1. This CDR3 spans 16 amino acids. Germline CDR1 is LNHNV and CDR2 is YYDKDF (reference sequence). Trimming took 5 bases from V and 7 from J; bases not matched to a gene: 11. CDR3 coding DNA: TGTGCCACCAGCCAAACAAACAGGGGTTGGAATTCACCCCTCCACTTT. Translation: CATSQTNRGWNSPLHF. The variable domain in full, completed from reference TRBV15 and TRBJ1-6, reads DAMVIQNPRYQVTQFGKPVTLSCSQTLNHNVMYWYQQKSSQAPKLLFHYYDKDFNNEADTPDNFQSRRPNTSFCFLDIRSPGLGDTAMYLCATSQTNRGWNSPLHFGNGTRLTVT.

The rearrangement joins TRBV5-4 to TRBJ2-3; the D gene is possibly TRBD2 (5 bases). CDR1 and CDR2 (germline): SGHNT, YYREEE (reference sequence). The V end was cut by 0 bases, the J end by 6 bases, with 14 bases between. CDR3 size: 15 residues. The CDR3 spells CASSLVSPGLDTQYF. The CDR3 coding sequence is TGTGCCAGCAGCTTGGTTTCTCCGGGGTTGGATACGCAGTATTTT.

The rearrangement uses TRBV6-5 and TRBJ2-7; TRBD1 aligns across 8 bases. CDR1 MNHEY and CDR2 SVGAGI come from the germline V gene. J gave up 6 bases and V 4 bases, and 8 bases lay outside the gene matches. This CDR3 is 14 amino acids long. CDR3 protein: CASSFGQGQGEQYF. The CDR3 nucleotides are TGTGCCAGCAGTTTTGGACAGGGTCAGGGCGAGCAGTACTTC.

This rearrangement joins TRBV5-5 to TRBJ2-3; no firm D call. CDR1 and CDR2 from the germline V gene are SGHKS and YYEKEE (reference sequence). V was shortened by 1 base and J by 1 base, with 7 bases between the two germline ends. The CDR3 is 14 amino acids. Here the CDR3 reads CASSLSSGTDTQYF. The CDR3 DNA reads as TGTGCCAGCAGCTTGTCTTCGGGCACAGATACGCAGTATTTT.

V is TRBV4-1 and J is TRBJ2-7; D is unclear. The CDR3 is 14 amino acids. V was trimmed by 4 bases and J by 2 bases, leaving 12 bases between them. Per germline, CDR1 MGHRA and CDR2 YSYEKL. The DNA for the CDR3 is TGCGCCAGCAGCCCGTTGACACCTCCCTACGAGCAGTACTTC. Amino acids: CASSPLTPPYEQYF.

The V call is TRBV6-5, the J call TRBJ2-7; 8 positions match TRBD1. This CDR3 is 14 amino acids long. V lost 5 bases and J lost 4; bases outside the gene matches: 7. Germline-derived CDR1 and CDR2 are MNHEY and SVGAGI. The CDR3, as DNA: TGTGCCAGCAGTACCGGGACAGGAGTTTACGAGCAGTACTTC. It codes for CASSTGTGVYEQYF.

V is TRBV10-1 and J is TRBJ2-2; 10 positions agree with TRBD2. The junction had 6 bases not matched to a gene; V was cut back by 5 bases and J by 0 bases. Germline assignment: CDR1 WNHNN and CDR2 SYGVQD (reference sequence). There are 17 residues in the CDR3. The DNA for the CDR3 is TGCGCCAGCAGTAGGTTAGCGGGGGGCACGAACACCGGGGAGCTGTTTTTT. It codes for CASSRLAGGTNTGELFF.

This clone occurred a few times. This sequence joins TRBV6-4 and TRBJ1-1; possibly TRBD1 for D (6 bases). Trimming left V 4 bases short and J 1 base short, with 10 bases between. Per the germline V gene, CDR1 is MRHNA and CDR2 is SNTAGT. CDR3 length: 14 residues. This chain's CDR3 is CASSAQGTNTEAFF. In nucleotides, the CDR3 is TGTGCCAGCAGTGCACAGGGTACGAACACTGAAGCTTTCTTT.

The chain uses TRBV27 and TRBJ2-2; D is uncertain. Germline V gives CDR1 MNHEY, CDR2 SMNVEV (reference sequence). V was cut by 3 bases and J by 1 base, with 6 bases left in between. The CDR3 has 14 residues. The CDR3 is CASSLSGNTGELFF. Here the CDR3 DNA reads TGTGCCAGCAGTTTGAGTGGGAACACCGGGGAGCTGTTTTTT.

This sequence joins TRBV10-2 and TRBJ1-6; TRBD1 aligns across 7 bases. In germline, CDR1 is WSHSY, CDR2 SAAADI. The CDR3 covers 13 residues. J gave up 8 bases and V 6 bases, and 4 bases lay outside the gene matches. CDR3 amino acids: CASRDRFDSPLHF. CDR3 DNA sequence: TGCGCCAGCAGGGACAGGTTCGATTCACCCCTCCACTTT.

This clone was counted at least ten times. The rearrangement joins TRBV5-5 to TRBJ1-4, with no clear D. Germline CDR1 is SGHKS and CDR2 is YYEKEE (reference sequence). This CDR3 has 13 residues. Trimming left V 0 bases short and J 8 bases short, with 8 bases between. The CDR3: CASSLAPVEKLFF. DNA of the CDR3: TGTGCCAGCAGCTTGGCCCCAGTGGAAAAACTGTTTTTT.

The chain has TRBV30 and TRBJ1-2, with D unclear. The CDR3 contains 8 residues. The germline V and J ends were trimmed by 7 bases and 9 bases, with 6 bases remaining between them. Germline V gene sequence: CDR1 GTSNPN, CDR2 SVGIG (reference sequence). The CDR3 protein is CASESYTF. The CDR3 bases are TGTGCCTCGGAGAGCTACACCTTC. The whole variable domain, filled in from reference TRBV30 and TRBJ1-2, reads SQTIHQWPATLVQPVGSPLSLECTVEGTSNPNLYWYRQAAGRGLQLLFYSVGIGQISSEVPQNLSASRPQDRQFILSSKKLLLSDSGFYLCASESYTFGSGTRLTVV.

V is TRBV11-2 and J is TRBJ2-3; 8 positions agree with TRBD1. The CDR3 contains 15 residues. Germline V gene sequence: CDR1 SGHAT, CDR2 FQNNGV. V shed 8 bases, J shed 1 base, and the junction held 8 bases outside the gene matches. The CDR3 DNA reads TGTGCCAGCCGAACCTGGGGACAGGGCACAGATACGCAGTATTTT. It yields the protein CASRTWGQGTDTQYF.

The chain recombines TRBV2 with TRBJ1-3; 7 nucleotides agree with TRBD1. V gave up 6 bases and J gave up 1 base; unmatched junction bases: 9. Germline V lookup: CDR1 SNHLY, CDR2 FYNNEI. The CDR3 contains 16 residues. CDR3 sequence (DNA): TGTGCCAGCAGGTTGACAGGGCCCGGGTCTGGAAACACCATATATTTT. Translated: CASRLTGPGSGNTIYF.